The clone carrying this T cell receptor beta chain came up a few times. Its specificity is unknown. The sample comes from a study of human T cells and chemical hapten exposure. Findings and caveats of the study: In comparison with controls, expanded TCRs gave rise to a significantly larger number of large CDR3 similarity clusters.

V lost 4 bases and J 3 bases, leaving 10 bases between the germline ends. This CDR3 contains 12 residues. Germline lookup yields CDR1 DFQATT and CDR2 SNEGSKA (reference sequence). The library tagged individual cDNA molecules with unique molecular identifiers. TCRdb independently ran MiXCR on the RACE reads; one entry per CDR3 protein. This table has 70,000 to 90,000 distinct CDR3 sequences, around 9.3% appearing once. Time point: patch test 2, 6 weeks after DPC sensitization. The treatment is: therapeutic diphenylcyclopropenone sensitization with weekly scalp DPC. Whole blood that had not been fractionated was the source of extracted total RNA.

The receptor was isolated from a woman in her forties or fifties with alopecia areata. Some clones in this sample may be carry-over from other donors' samples. This sequence joins TRBV20-1 and TRBJ2-7; no reliable D call. Sample: whole blood, taken in connection with sensitization to the hapten diphenylcyclopropenone (DPC). As DNA, the CDR3 is TGCAGTGCTACGGACCAATACTACGAGCAGTACTTC. Translation: CSATDQYYEQYF.